This passage covers 4 T cell receptor beta chains from one sample sequenced in a study of blood T cell repertoires in COVID-19. Profiled with immunoSEQ multiplex PCR; TCRdb holds only in-frame clones, not every one. This table has over 250,000 clones, roughly 80% appearing once. Material for sequencing was PBMCs or T cells enriched from blood (not recorded which). Receptors were obtained from a man between 35 and 55 years old who had been exposed to COVID-19.

V and J are TRBV3-1 (or the pseudogene TRBV3-2) and TRBJ1-2; TRBD1 might be the D (6 bases). CDR3 size: 13 residues. Germline CDR1 reads LGHDT; CDR2 reads YNNKEL (reference sequence). Trimming cost V 5 bases and J 6 bases, with 13 bases left between them. Here the CDR3 DNA reads TGTGCCAGCAGCTATAACAGGGAAGATGGCTACACCTTC. Translated: CASSYNREDGYTF.

The V gene is TRBV9, the J gene TRBJ2-7; tentatively, D is TRBD2 (5 bases). Germline V gene sequence: CDR1 SGDLS, CDR2 YYNGEE. This CDR3 region has 15 residues. Between the trimmed V and J ends, which lost 0 bases and 0 bases, there was a span of 10 bases. The CDR3: CASSVDPGSSYEQYF. The CDR3 nucleotides are TGTGCCAGCAGCGTAGACCCGGGGAGCTCCTACGAGCAGTACTTC.

The V and J genes are TRBV24-1 and TRBJ1-2; possibly TRBD1 for D (6 bases). This CDR3 is built from 12 residues. The V end lost 9 bases, the J end lost 6 bases, and 13 bases lay between the germline ends. The germline CDR1 and CDR2 sequences are KGHDR and SFDVKD. CDR3 in amino acids: CATQKDSNGYTF. The CDR3 nucleotides read TGTGCCACCCAAAAGGACAGCAATGGCTACACCTTC.

V is TRBV24-1 and J is TRBJ1-1; the D is unclear. The CDR3 has 13 amino acids. From germline, CDR1 is KGHDR and CDR2 SFDVKD. Trimming cost V 2 bases and J 1 base, with 4 bases left between them. The CDR3 loop is CATSDSGNTEAFF. The CDR3, as DNA: TGTGCCACCAGTGATTCAGGGAACACTGAAGCTTTCTTT.